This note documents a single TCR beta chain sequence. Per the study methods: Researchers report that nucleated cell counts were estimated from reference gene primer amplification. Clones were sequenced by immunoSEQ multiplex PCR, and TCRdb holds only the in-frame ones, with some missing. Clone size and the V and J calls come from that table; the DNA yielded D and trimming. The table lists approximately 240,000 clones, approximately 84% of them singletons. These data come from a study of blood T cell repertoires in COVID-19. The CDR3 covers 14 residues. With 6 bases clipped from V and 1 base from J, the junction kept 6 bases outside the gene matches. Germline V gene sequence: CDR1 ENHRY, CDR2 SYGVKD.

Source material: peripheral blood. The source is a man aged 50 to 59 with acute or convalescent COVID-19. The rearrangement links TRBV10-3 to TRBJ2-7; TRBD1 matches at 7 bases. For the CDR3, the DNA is TGTGCCATCAGACTTAGACAGGGTTCCTACGAGCAGTACTTC. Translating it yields CAIRLRQGSYEQYF.